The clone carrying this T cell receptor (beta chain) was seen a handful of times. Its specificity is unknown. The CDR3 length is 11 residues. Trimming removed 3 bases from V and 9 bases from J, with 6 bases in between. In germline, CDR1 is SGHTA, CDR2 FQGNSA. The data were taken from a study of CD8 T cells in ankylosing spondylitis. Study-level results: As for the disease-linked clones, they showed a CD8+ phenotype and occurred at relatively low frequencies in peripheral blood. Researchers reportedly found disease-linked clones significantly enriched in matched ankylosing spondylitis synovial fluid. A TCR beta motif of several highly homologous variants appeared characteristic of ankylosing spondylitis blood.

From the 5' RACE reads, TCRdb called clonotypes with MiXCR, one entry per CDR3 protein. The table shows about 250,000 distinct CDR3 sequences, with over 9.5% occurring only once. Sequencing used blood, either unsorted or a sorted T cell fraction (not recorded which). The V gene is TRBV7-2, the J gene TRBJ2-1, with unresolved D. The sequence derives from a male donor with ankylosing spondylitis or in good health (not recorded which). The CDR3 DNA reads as TGTGCCAGCAGCTTGCTGTCTGAGCAGTTCTTC. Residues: CASSLLSEQFF.